A single sample gave rise to the 8 T cell receptor beta chains below, sequenced in a study of shared T cell receptors in the human thymus. TCRdb's table, derived via immunoSEQ multiplex PCR, lists solely in-frame clones and lacks some. Found here are some 760,000 clones, 75% to 90% of them singletons; the top ten hold more than 0.01%. This sample also belongs to another study, concerning human thymus T cells.

Sequenced: thymocytes. Receptors were obtained from a girl less than two years old with a congenital heart defect.

V usage is TRBV7-9 and J usage is TRBJ1-1; D gene unclear. Per the germline V gene, CDR1 is SEHNR and CDR2 is FQNEAQ (reference sequence). This CDR3 has 12 residues. V gave up 6 bases and J gave up 9 bases, with 14 bases separating them. DNA for the CDR3: TGTGCCAGCAGACCTGAGAGGCAACAAGCTTTCTTT. Its protein product is CASRPERQQAFF.

The chain recombines TRBV15 with TRBJ2-2; possibly TRBD1 for D (5 bases). With 3 bases removed from V and 2 bases from J, the gap between germline ends came to 7 bases. Per the germline V gene, CDR1 is LNHNV and CDR2 is YYDKDF (reference sequence). This CDR3 contains 14 residues. The CDR3 sequence is CATSRGPNTGELFF. The CDR3 nucleotides read TGTGCCACCAGCAGGGGGCCAAACACCGGGGAGCTGTTTTTT.

CDR3 sequence: CASSHSRDHNEQFF. The CDR3 DNA sequence: TGTGCCAGCAGCCACTCCAGGGATCACAATGAGCAGTTCTTC. This rearrangement joins TRBV28 to TRBJ2-1, with D tentatively TRBD1 (5 bases). The germline V gene encodes CDR1 MDHEN and CDR2 SYDVKM. The CDR3 contains 14 residues. The V end was cut by 6 bases, the J end by 5 bases, with 14 bases between. Combining the CDR3 with reference TRBV28 and TRBJ2-1 gives the whole variable domain DVKVTQSSRYLVKRTGEKVFLECVQDMDHENMFWYRQDPGLGLRLIYFSYDVKMKEKGDIPEGYSVSREKKERFSLILESASTNQTSMYLCASSHSRDHNEQFFGPGTRLTVL.

This clone was observed a single time. The V call is TRBV7-9, the J call TRBJ1-2; 9 nucleotides agree with TRBD1. The junction had 14 bases not matched to a gene; V was cut back by 5 bases and J by 10 bases. Germline V gene lookup returns CDR1 SEHNR and CDR2 FQNEAQ (reference sequence). This CDR3 region has 15 residues. CDR3 in DNA: TGTGCCAGCAGCCTAGACCCCCCAGGGACAGGGACCTACACCTTC. Its translation is CASSLDPPGTGTYTF.

This clone occurred a few times. The chain uses TRBV6-1 and TRBJ1-1; a possible D gene is TRBD1 (5 bases). The CDR3 covers 11 residues. Germline CDR1 reads MNHNS; CDR2 reads SASEGT. Trimming cost V 5 bases and J 7 bases, with 8 bases left between them. The CDR3 is CASSSGIEAFF. The CDR3 region has the DNA TGTGCCAGCAGTTCAGGGATTGAAGCTTTCTTT.

The chain has TRBV30 and TRBJ1-2, with TRBD1 matching 8 bases. The germline gives CDR1 GTSNPN, CDR2 SVGIG (reference sequence). The CDR3 loop spans 14 amino acids. After removal of 7 bases from V and 2 bases from J, the junction contained 9 bases not matched to a gene. CDR3 nucleotide sequence: TGTGCCTCCAGGGGGACAGGACCAAACTATGGCTACACCTTC. Its protein product is CASRGTGPNYGYTF.

This chain uses TRBV5-1 with TRBJ2-3; 9 bases match TRBD2. J gave up 5 bases and V 0 bases, and 4 bases lay outside the gene matches. Germline lookup yields CDR1 SGHRS and CDR2 YFSETQ. The CDR3 sequence is 15 residues long. CDR3 coding DNA: TGCGCCAGCAGCTTGGAGACTAGCGGTAGAGATACGCAGTATTTT. It specifies CASSLETSGRDTQYF. Based on the CDR3 plus reference TRBV5-1 and TRBJ2-3, the full variable domain is KAGVTQTPRYLIKTRGQQVTLSCSPISGHRSVSWYQQTPGQGLQFLFEYFSETQRNKGNFPGRFSGRQFSNSRSEMNVSTLELGDSALYLCASSLETSGRDTQYFGPGTRLTVL.

The chain is built from TRBV30 and TRBJ1-1, with D tentatively TRBD1 (6 bases). Germline V gives CDR1 GTSNPN, CDR2 SVGIG (reference sequence). CDR3 size: 16 residues. Trimming left V 4 bases short and J 7 bases short, with 25 bases between. CDR3 sequence (DNA): TGTGCCTGGAAACCACAACCGGGACAACCGACACTTGAAGCTTTCTTT. Its translation: CAWKPQPGQPTLEAFF.